Here is one TCR beta chain with its context. This specimen belongs to a study of OX40 agonist ivuxolimab in advanced cancers. The repertoire was sequenced with immunoSEQ multiplex PCR; TCRdb's copy has only in-frame clones and lacks some. The sample lists tens of thousands of clones; about 91% were seen once. This receptor was taken from an adult with an advanced solid tumor such as melanoma, head and neck, liver or kidney cancer. This sample comprised CD4+ or CD8+ T cells sorted from blood, obtained in a trial of the OX40 agonist ivuxolimab.

The CDR3 loop is CASSPRWETVQFF. CDR3 DNA sequence: TGTGCCAGCAGCCCGCGATGGGAGACTGTGCAGTTCTTC. This rearrangement joins TRBV7-8 to TRBJ2-1; tentatively, D is TRBD2 (5 bases). Trimming pared 5 bases from V and 12 bases from J, leaving 17 bases between. The CDR3 is 13 amino acids. Looked up from germline, CDR1 is SGHVS and CDR2 is FQNEAQ.